This T cell receptor (beta chain) was recovered during a study of neoadjuvant nivolumab and ipilimumab in lung cancer. Study-level information: The combination arm added day-1 ipilimumab 1 mg/kg to nivolumab 3 mg/kg on days 1, 15, 29. General observations from the study: Resected tumors had greater TCR richness and clonality than uninvolved lung.

The method was immunoSEQ multiplex PCR; TCRdb's version includes in-frame clones alone and lacks a portion of them. The sample has some 17,000 clones, around 69% seen once. As regards this clone: The antigen is undetermined.

This receptor was identified in an adult with non-small cell lung cancer. The specimen was tumor tissue, collected after neoadjuvant nivolumab, alone or with ipilimumab, at or shortly before surgery.

The DNA of the CDR3 is TGTGCCAGCAGCCAAGAGGGCCAAGGGGGGAGCTCTGGAAACACCATATATTTT. It specifies CASSQEGQGGSSGNTIYF. The chain recombines TRBV4-2 with TRBJ1-3, with D perhaps matching TRBD1 (6 bases). Deletions cut 0 bases from V and 0 bases from J, with 15 bases between. The CDR3 is 18 amino acids. Germline V gene data show CDR1 as LGHNA and CDR2 as YNFKEQ.